This T cell receptor beta chain derives from a study of Tregs in tolerant kidney transplant recipients. The table came from immunoSEQ multiplex PCR; TCRdb's copy has only in-frame clones and leaves some out. The top ten clones hold approximately 0.4% of a sample with about 69,000 clones, approximately 91% of them seen once. Broader study findings: Some patients' samples used different primers over time, so nucleotide sequences weren't comparable.

Unstimulated regulatory T cells (CD4+CD25+CD127-), CD4+CD25- non-regulatory cells, CD4 and CD8 cells were FACS-sorted from thawed PBMCs. In this sample, this clone turned up once. Its matching antigen is unknown. V was shortened by 5 bases and J by 7 bases, with 9 bases between the two germline ends. CDR1 is MNHEY, CDR2 SVGAGI, per germline. CDR3 length equals 11 residues. This TCR derives from a human donor who received a combined kidney and bone marrow transplant. This chain connects TRBV6-5 to TRBJ2-7; D gene unclear. Sequenced material: CD4+ T cells from blood, taken before the transplant. The CDR3 nucleotides are TGTGCCAGCAGTCGACCCGGGGAGCAGTACTTC. Its translation is CASSRPGEQYF.